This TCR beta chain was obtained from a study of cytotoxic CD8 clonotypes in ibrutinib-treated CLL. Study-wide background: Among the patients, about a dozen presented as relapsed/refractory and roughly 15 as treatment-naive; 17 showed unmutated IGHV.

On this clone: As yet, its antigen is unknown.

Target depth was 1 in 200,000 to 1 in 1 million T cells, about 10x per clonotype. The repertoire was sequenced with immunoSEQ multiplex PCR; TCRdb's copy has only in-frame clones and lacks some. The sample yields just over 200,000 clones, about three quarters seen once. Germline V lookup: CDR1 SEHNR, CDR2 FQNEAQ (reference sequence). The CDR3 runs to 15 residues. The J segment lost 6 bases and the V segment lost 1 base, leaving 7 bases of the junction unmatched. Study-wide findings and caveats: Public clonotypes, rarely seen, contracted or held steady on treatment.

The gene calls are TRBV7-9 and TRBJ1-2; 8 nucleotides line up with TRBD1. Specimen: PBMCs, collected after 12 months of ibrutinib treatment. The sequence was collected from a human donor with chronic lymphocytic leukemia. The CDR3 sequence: CASSLEISTGDGYTF. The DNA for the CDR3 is TGTGCCAGCAGCTTAGAAATATCGACAGGGGATGGCTACACCTTC.